Below, one T cell receptor beta chain is given with its context. Its antigen is as yet unknown. This record comes from a study of response to subunit inactivated influenza vaccine. V was pared by 5 bases and J by 2 bases, with 18 bases between. This CDR3 has 16 residues. TCRdb called the RT-PCR reads again in MiXCR, with one record for every CDR3 protein. The sample has a few hundred thousand distinct CDR3 sequences; about 15% are singletons. Study-level results: Authors proposed each seasonal influenza vaccination draws in few new T cells.

This rearrangement joins TRBV12-3 or TRBV12-4 to TRBJ2-5; D possibly corresponds to TRBD1 (6 bases). The receptor was isolated from a middle-aged man who received an inactivated influenza vaccine. The sample here was PBMCs from blood, taken 11 to 12 days after vaccination. The CDR3 is CASSGWTEELQETQYF. The CDR3, as DNA: TGTGCCAGCAGTGGATGGACAGAGGAATTACAAGAGACCCAGTACTTC.